Listed below are T cell receptor beta chains from one sample, sequenced in a study of T-cell memory formation after mild COVID-19. TCRdb recomputed calls from the 5' RACE reads with MiXCR, one row per CDR3 protein. The sample consists of roughly 52,000 distinct CDR3 sequences, approximately 7.6% of them appearing once. Sequencing was performed on PBMCs or a T cell subset sorted from them (not recorded which). Receptors originate from a man aged 18 to 29 who had mild COVID-19 (a few samples of this study predate the infection). Cell type and time point are not known. CDR3s include the opening cysteine and the closing phenylalanine or tryptophan. A D gene is named only where the DNA matches it firmly. Clone size is stated in some rows and not others, as once, few, many or a class when expanded.

abundance	d_gene	len	v_gene	j_gene	CDR3nt	CDR3aa
-	-	14	TRBV5-5	TRBJ1-3	TGTGCCAGCAGCTTGGGGCCGGCAGGGAACACCATATATTTT	CASSLGPAGNTIYF
-	TRBD1	12	TRBV20-1	TRBJ1-2	TGCTGCAGGGGACAGGATAACTATGGCTACACCTTC	CCRGQDNYGYTF
-	TRBD2	16	TRBV6-6	TRBJ2-1	TGTGCCAGCAGTTACTCGGGACTAGCGGGGGTCGATGAGCAGTTCTTC	CASSYSGLAGVDEQFF
-	TRBD2	16	TRBV4-1	TRBJ2-5	TGCGCCAGCAGCCAAGATAGGGCTAGCGGGGGAGAGACCCAGTACTTC	CASSQDRASGGETQYF
few	-	12	TRBV6-6	TRBJ2-2	TGTGCCAGCAGTGGGCAGGCCGGGGAGCTGTTTTTT	CASSGQAGELFF
-	-	13	TRBV6-5	TRBJ2-3	TGTGCCAGTAAGACAGGGAGGGTGGATACGCAGTATTTT	CASKTGRVDTQYF
few	TRBD1	11	TRBV29-1	TRBJ1-1	TGCAGCGGGGGACAGGGAACTGAAGCTTTCTTT	CSGGQGTEAFF
-	-	15	TRBV18	TRBJ2-1	TGTGCCAGCTCATATGGACAGTATTCCTACAATGAGCAGTTCTTC	CASSYGQYSYNEQFF
few	-	14	TRBV28	TRBJ1-2	TGTGCCAGCAGTTATACAGGGCTTAACTATGGCTACACCTTC	CASSYTGLNYGYTF
-	-	15	TRBV5-1	TRBJ2-7	TGCGCCAGCAGCGGAGTAACAAGCCCCGCACACGAGCAGTACTTC	CASSGVTSPAHEQYF
many	-	17	TRBV21-1	TRBJ1-4	TGTGCCAGCAGCAACGGAACAGGGGACAGAATTAATGAAAAACTGTTTTTT	CASSNGTGDRINEKLFF
few	-	13	TRBV4-1	TRBJ2-3	TGCGCCAGCTCGAGCAGATACACAGATACGCAGTATTTT	CASSSRYTDTQYF
-	-	12	TRBV12-3/TRBV12-4	TRBJ2-5	TGTGCCAGCCTGAAGGAGACAGAGACCCAGTACTTC	CASLKETETQYF
-	-	12	TRBV11-3	TRBJ2-3	TGTGCCAGCAGCTTTGATGGGGAAGGTCTGTATTTT	CASSFDGEGLYF
few	TRBD2	13	TRBV30	TRBJ2-7	TGTGCCTGGAGTGGCGGACTAGGGTACGAGCAGTACTTC	CAWSGGLGYEQYF
-	-	13	TRBV7-2	TRBJ2-5	TGTGCCAGCCGCTCTGCCCCTGGGGGGACCCAGTACTTC	CASRSAPGGTQYF